This passage covers 8 T cell receptor beta chains from one sample sequenced in a study of beta chain features in type 1 diabetes. Investigators reverse transcribed all isolated RNA, so they sequenced expressed TCRB transcripts. The protocol was immunoSEQ multiplex PCR, while the TCRdb copy is restricted to in-frame clones and leaves out a portion. The sample holds about 930,000 clones, roughly a sixth seen once. Sequenced sample: naive CD4+ T cells from blood. Receptor source: a woman younger than 30 in good health.

V usage is TRBV7-2 and J usage is TRBJ1-1, with D perhaps matching TRBD1 (5 bases). The CDR3 spans 14 residues. V lost 6 bases to trimming and J lost 0 bases, with 11 bases between them. Germline V lookup: CDR1 SGHTA, CDR2 FQGNSA. CDR3 in amino acids: CASSSQAMNTEAFF. DNA of the CDR3: TGTGCCAGCAGTTCACAGGCAATGAACACTGAAGCTTTCTTT.

This clone was observed a few times. V gene TRBV7-2 combines with J gene TRBJ2-5; D may be TRBD2 (5 bases). The V end was cut by 4 bases, the J end by 5 bases, with 20 bases between. The CDR3 sequence is 16 residues long. Germline assignment: CDR1 SGHTA and CDR2 FQGNSA. CDR3 DNA: TGTGCCAGCAGCTCTGGGTTGGTCCGGAGGTTGGAGACCCAGTACTTC. Protein sequence: CASSSGLVRRLETQYF.

The chain uses TRBV9 and TRBJ2-1; TRBD2 might be the D (6 bases). V lost 1 base, J lost 9 bases, and 17 bases lay in between. Germline V lookup: CDR1 SGDLS, CDR2 YYNGEE. This CDR3 has 15 residues. In DNA, the CDR3 is TGTGCCAGCAGCGTACTGGCGGGATTGGGGGGTGAGCAGTTCTTC. Translating it yields CASSVLAGLGGEQFF.

The CDR3 DNA follows: TGTGCCAGCAGCTTAGATAGGCTAGCGGGAGTGGCAGATACGCAGTATTTT. Translated, it gives CASSLDRLAGVADTQYF. The chain joins TRBV11-2 to TRBJ2-3, with 10 bases matching TRBD2. The CDR3 runs 17 residues. The germline CDR1 and CDR2 sequences are SGHAT and FQNNGV. The V gene end was trimmed by 0 bases and the J gene end by 4 bases; junction bases not matched to a gene: 7.

This clone turned up a few times. The V call is TRBV13, the J call TRBJ1-2, with 8 bases matching TRBD1. The CDR3 has 14 residues. V shed 1 base and J 7 bases; nucleotides not matched to a gene: 5. The germline gives CDR1 PRHDT, CDR2 FYEKMQ (reference sequence). The CDR3 loop reads CASSLEGQGGGYTF. The DNA for the CDR3 is TGTGCCAGCAGCTTAGAAGGACAGGGAGGTGGCTACACCTTC. Variable domain in full (rest from reference TRBV13 and TRBJ1-2): AAGVIQSPRHLIKEKRETATLKCYPIPRHDTVYWYQQGPGQDPQFLISFYEKMQSDKGSIPDRFSAQQFSDYHSELNMSSLELGDSALYFCASSLEGQGGGYTFGSGTRLTVV.

This clone was counted a few times. The chain recombines TRBV7-9 with TRBJ2-2; a possible D gene is TRBD1 (5 bases). The CDR3 totals 15 residues. V lost 0 bases and J 1 base, leaving 6 bases between the germline ends. The germline CDR1 and CDR2 sequences are SEHNR and FQNEAQ (reference sequence). The chain's CDR3 is CASSLARENTGELFF. The CDR3 DNA is TGTGCCAGCAGCTTAGCCAGGGAGAACACCGGGGAGCTGTTTTTT.

This chain uses TRBV5-4 with TRBJ1-1; possible D gene TRBD1, 5 bases. The CDR3 contains 12 residues. The V end lost 4 bases, the J end lost 5 bases, and 9 bases lay between the germline ends. In germline, CDR1 is SGHNT, CDR2 YYREEE (reference sequence). CDR3 bases: TGTGCCAGCAGCATGCAGGGAACTGAAGCTTTCTTT. It translates to CASSMQGTEAFF.

This clone showed up just a few times. This sequence joins TRBV29-1 and TRBJ1-1; D might be TRBD1 (5 bases). CDR1 and CDR2 (germline): SQVTM, ANQGSEA. The CDR3 runs 11 residues. Between the trimmed V and J ends, which lost 5 bases and 5 bases, there was a span of 9 bases. The CDR3 spells CSVQGRTEAFF. CDR3 coding DNA: TGCAGCGTTCAGGGAAGGACTGAAGCTTTCTTT.